A selection of T cell receptor beta chains follows, all from one sample in a study of OX40 agonist ivuxolimab in advanced cancers. Profiling relied on immunoSEQ multiplex PCR, and the TCRdb table lists in-frame clones only, not all of them. Counted here are more than 75,000 clones, roughly 90% occurring once; the ten biggest clones make up around 0.71%. The sequencing here drew on CD4+ or CD8+ T cells sorted from blood, taken in a trial of the OX40 agonist ivuxolimab. The receptors here all came from an adult with an advanced solid tumor such as melanoma, head and neck, liver or kidney cancer. The CDR3 runs from the conserved cysteine through the conserved F or W. Each record gives: CDR3 DNA, CDR3 protein, V gene, clone size, J gene, D gene. A D gene is named only where the DNA matches it firmly. Clone size is stated in some rows and not others, as once, few, many or a class when expanded.

DNA: TGTGCCAGCAGTGAAGGTCGGAATGGAGAGACCCAGTACTTC
CDR3: CASSEGRNGETQYF
V: TRBV2
size: -
J: TRBJ2-5
D: -

DNA: TGTGCCAGCTCACCAACACTAGCGGGGGACAATGAGCAGTTCTTC
CDR3: CASSPTLAGDNEQFF
V: TRBV18
size: once
J: TRBJ2-1
D: TRBD2

DNA: TGTGCCACCCACGAGGGGAACACTGAAGCTTTCTTT
CDR3: CATHEGNTEAFF
V: TRBV10-3
size: few
J: TRBJ1-1
D: -

DNA: TGTGCCAGCAGGCCAACAGGGGAAGAGACCCAGTACTTC
CDR3: CASRPTGEETQYF
V: TRBV6-1
size: -
J: TRBJ2-5
D: TRBD1

DNA: TGTGCCAGCAGCTTAATCTCAGCGGGATTTCAAGAGACCCAGTACTTC
CDR3: CASSLISAGFQETQYF
V: TRBV7-2
size: -
J: TRBJ2-5
D: TRBD2

DNA: TGTGCCAGTAGTTGGGACTACCAAGAGACCCAGTACTTC
CDR3: CASSWDYQETQYF
V: TRBV19
size: -
J: TRBJ2-5
D: -

DNA: TGTGCCAGCAGCGAGGCTAGCGGGACCTACAATGAGCAGTTCTTC
CDR3: CASSEASGTYNEQFF
V: TRBV9
size: -
J: TRBJ2-1
D: TRBD2

DNA: TGTGCCAGCTCTTGGGGGGTCAATTCACCCCTCCACTTT
CDR3: CASSWGVNSPLHF
V: TRBV2
size: -
J: TRBJ1-6
D: -

DNA: TGTGCCATCAGTGAATCGGGACCAGATACGCAGTATTTT
CDR3: CAISESGPDTQYF
V: TRBV10-3
size: -
J: TRBJ2-3
D: -

DNA: TGTGCCATCCACCCGGGACAGGGGACCGGGGAGCTGTTTTTT
CDR3: CAIHPGQGTGELFF
V: TRBV10-3
size: -
J: TRBJ2-2
D: TRBD1

DNA: TGTGCCAGCAGTTCGGGGGCAGGGATGGGCTCCTGGGAGCAGTACTTC
CDR3: CASSSGAGMGSWEQYF
V: TRBV28
size: -
J: TRBJ2-7
D: -

DNA: TGTGCCAGCAGCCTCAGGACTAGCGGGAGTCAGAGCTCCTACGAGCAGTACTTC
CDR3: CASSLRTSGSQSSYEQYF
V: TRBV11-2
size: -
J: TRBJ2-7
D: TRBD2

DNA: TGTGCCATCAAAGCGGGAGGGGACGAGCAGTACTTC
CDR3: CAIKAGGDEQYF
V: TRBV10-3
size: -
J: TRBJ2-7
D: TRBD2

DNA: TGTGCCAGCAGCTTAGGTACCGGGACCGGTAACTATGGCTACACCTTC
CDR3: CASSLGTGTGNYGYTF
V: TRBV11-2
size: -
J: TRBJ1-2
D: -

DNA: TGTGCCAGCTCATCTGAAAGAAAAGACTACGAGCAGTACTTC
CDR3: CASSSERKDYEQYF
V: TRBV18
size: -
J: TRBJ2-7
D: -

DNA: TGTGCCAGCAGTGATTTGTGGGGGAGTAGCACAGATACGCAGTATTTT
CDR3: CASSDLWGSSTDTQYF
V: TRBV2
size: -
J: TRBJ2-3
D: -

DNA: TGTGCCAGTAAGGTGCAGAGCGCTGGAAACACCATATATTTT
CDR3: CASKVQSAGNTIYF
V: TRBV19
size: -
J: TRBJ1-3
D: -

DNA: TGCGCCAGCAGGGTCGGGGATACCTACAATGAGCAGTTCTTC
CDR3: CASRVGDTYNEQFF
V: TRBV5-1
size: -
J: TRBJ2-1
D: -

DNA: TGTGCCAGCAGCTTGGCGGGGGGGCTCTACGAGCAGTACTTC
CDR3: CASSLAGGLYEQYF
V: TRBV5-4
size: -
J: TRBJ2-7
D: TRBD2

DNA: TGTGCCAGCAGCAGGGGACAGATAGAAGAGACCCAGTACTTC
CDR3: CASSRGQIEETQYF
V: TRBV7-6
size: -
J: TRBJ2-5
D: TRBD1

DNA: TGCGCCAGCAGCTTGGTGGGAGGGTCCTACGAGCAGTACTTC
CDR3: CASSLVGGSYEQYF
V: TRBV5-1
size: -
J: TRBJ2-7
D: TRBD2

DNA: TGTGCCAGCAGTGAGGGGTCTTTGAACACTGAAGCTTTCTTT
CDR3: CASSEGSLNTEAFF
V: TRBV6-1
size: -
J: TRBJ1-1
D: -

DNA: TGTGCCAGCACGAGGGGAATCAATCAGCCCCAGCATTTT
CDR3: CASTRGINQPQHF
V: TRBV28
size: -
J: TRBJ1-5
D: -

DNA: TGTGCCAGCAGTTCCGGAACGTACAATGAGCAGTTCTTC
CDR3: CASSSGTYNEQFF
V: TRBV7-2
size: -
J: TRBJ2-1
D: -

DNA: TGTGACAGCAGTTACGCGGGGGCGGCCTACGAGCAGTACTTC
CDR3: CDSSYAGAAYEQYF
V: TRBV6-5
size: -
J: TRBJ2-7
D: -

DNA: TGTGCCAGCAGCTTAGCGGCAAGGAACACCGGGGAGCTGTTTTTT
CDR3: CASSLAARNTGELFF
V: TRBV13
size: -
J: TRBJ2-2
D: -

DNA: TGCGCCAGTTCCCTTAGACCCCCGGGACAGGGGATCGCAACTAATGAAAAACTGTTTTTT
CDR3: CASSLRPPGQGIATNEKLFF
V: TRBV5-1
size: -
J: TRBJ1-4
D: TRBD1

DNA: TGCGCCAGCAGCCAAGACTACAGGGGCACCTACGAGCAGTACTTC
CDR3: CASSQDYRGTYEQYF
V: TRBV4-3
size: -
J: TRBJ2-7
D: TRBD1

DNA: TGTGCCAGCTCACCCGCCCAGGGGGATTCACCCCTCCACTTT
CDR3: CASSPAQGDSPLHF
V: TRBV18
size: once
J: TRBJ1-6
D: TRBD1

DNA: TGTGCCAGCCGTACAGCGGGAGGGCCTCACAATGAGCAGTTCTTC
CDR3: CASRTAGGPHNEQFF
V: TRBV28
size: -
J: TRBJ2-1
D: TRBD2

DNA: TGCGCCAGCAGCCAATACCGGGAGGTTGATGAAAAACTGTTTTTT
CDR3: CASSQYREVDEKLFF
V: TRBV4-3
size: -
J: TRBJ1-4
D: -

DNA: TGTGCCAGCAGTCATCCTGAGGGGACCAATTGGGATGAAAAACTGTTTTTT
CDR3: CASSHPEGTNWDEKLFF
V: TRBV28
size: -
J: TRBJ1-4
D: -

DNA: TGTGCCACCAGCGGAAATCAGCCTACCATGAACACTGAAGCTTTCTTT
CDR3: CATSGNQPTMNTEAFF
V: TRBV15
size: -
J: TRBJ1-1
D: -

DNA: TGTGCCAGCAGCTTGGGTACAGGGAACACCGGGGAGCTGTTTTTT
CDR3: CASSLGTGNTGELFF
V: TRBV5-4
size: once
J: TRBJ2-2
D: -

DNA: TGTGCCTGGAGTAAGGAAGAGACATCCGAGACCCAGTACTTC
CDR3: CAWSKEETSETQYF
V: TRBV30
size: -
J: TRBJ2-5
D: -

DNA: TGTGCCAGCAGCTTCTATTCGGATAATTCACCCCTCCACTTT
CDR3: CASSFYSDNSPLHF
V: TRBV7-9
size: -
J: TRBJ1-6
D: -

DNA: TGTGCCAGCAGCCCCAGGGGTGCGGACACCGGGGAGCTGTTTTTT
CDR3: CASSPRGADTGELFF
V: TRBV11-2
size: -
J: TRBJ2-2
D: -

DNA: TGTGCCAGCTACTCGGGACTTCCTGGGGCCAACGTCCTGACTTTC
CDR3: CASYSGLPGANVLTF
V: TRBV27
size: -
J: TRBJ2-6
D: -

DNA: TGCGCCAGCAGCTTCAGGGATCTCACAGATACGCAGTATTTT
CDR3: CASSFRDLTDTQYF
V: TRBV5-1
size: -
J: TRBJ2-3
D: -

DNA: TGTGCCAGTAGTTCGGGGAGCACAGATACGCAGTATTTT
CDR3: CASSSGSTDTQYF
V: TRBV19
size: -
J: TRBJ2-3
D: -

DNA: TGTGCCAGCAGCCCCCCGCTAGCGGGGGCCTACAATGAGCAGTTCTTC
CDR3: CASSPPLAGAYNEQFF
V: TRBV7-2
size: -
J: TRBJ2-1
D: TRBD2

DNA: TGTGCCAGCAGCGACAAAAGAGGCTTAGGGGCGAACACTGAAGCTTTCTTT
CDR3: CASSDKRGLGANTEAFF
V: TRBV5-6
size: -
J: TRBJ1-1
D: -

DNA: TGTGCCACCAGCAGAGATCATGGCGAGCAGTACTTC
CDR3: CATSRDHGEQYF
V: TRBV15
size: -
J: TRBJ2-7
D: -

DNA: TGTGCCAGCAGCTTAGTTCGAAACACCGGGGAGCTGTTTTTT
CDR3: CASSLVRNTGELFF
V: TRBV7-2
size: -
J: TRBJ2-2
D: -

DNA: TGCGCCAGCAGCCAAGGTGGGAGGGGAGGTGCCTACGAGCAGTACTTC
CDR3: CASSQGGRGGAYEQYF
V: TRBV4-3
size: -
J: TRBJ2-7
D: TRBD2

DNA: TGTGCCAGCAGCTCGACTAGCGGGAGTTCACGCACAGATACGCAGTATTTT
CDR3: CASSSTSGSSRTDTQYF
V: TRBV7-2
size: -
J: TRBJ2-3
D: TRBD2

DNA: TGTGCCAGCAGAGGACTAGCGGGGGGCCGGAGCACCGGGGAGCTGTTTTTT
CDR3: CASRGLAGGRSTGELFF
V: TRBV7-2
size: -
J: TRBJ2-2
D: TRBD2

DNA: TGTGCCAGTAGTATAGCCCTAGCGGGGGGGCCGCGTGAGCAGTTCTTC
CDR3: CASSIALAGGPREQFF
V: TRBV19
size: -
J: TRBJ2-1
D: TRBD2

DNA: TGTGCCAGCAGCAAAGTAGTAGACACCGGGGAGCTGTTTTTT
CDR3: CASSKVVDTGELFF
V: TRBV21-1
size: once
J: TRBJ2-2
D: -

DNA: TGTGCCAGCAGTCTAGGGCGTACGGAAAAACTGTTTTTT
CDR3: CASSLGRTEKLFF
V: TRBV7-2
size: -
J: TRBJ1-4
D: -

DNA: TGTGCCAGCAGCTTAGGCAGCAGCTCTGGAAACACCATATATTTT
CDR3: CASSLGSSSGNTIYF
V: TRBV7-2
size: -
J: TRBJ1-3
D: -

DNA: TGTGCCAGCAGCGCGGACAGGGGGCCCTACGAGCAGTACTTC
CDR3: CASSADRGPYEQYF
V: TRBV7-2
size: -
J: TRBJ2-7
D: TRBD1

DNA: TGTGCCACCAGCAGAGATCCATCTCCCGGACTGAGCTATGGCTACACCTTC
CDR3: CATSRDPSPGLSYGYTF
V: TRBV15
size: -
J: TRBJ1-2
D: -

DNA: TGTGCCATCAAGGGGGTAGCCACAGATACGCAGTATTTT
CDR3: CAIKGVATDTQYF
V: TRBV10-3
size: -
J: TRBJ2-3
D: -